Listed below are T cell receptor beta chains from one sample, sequenced in a study of cytomegalovirus exposure and HLA in healthy donors. Assay: immunoSEQ multiplex PCR; the TCRdb copy retains only in-frame clones and omits some. The sample has fewer than 120,000 clones; 70% to 85% are singletons. Sequencing input: PBMCs. The receptors stem from a man younger than 40 in good health and CMV-seropositive. Both conserved end residues are part of each CDR3.

length,V,CDR3
14,TRBV7-9,CASSLGANTGELFF
14,TRBV6-6,CASIRGDSNQPQHF
13,TRBV19,CASTSTPQAGAFF
15,TRBV19,CASSRRTTRTDTQYF
13,TRBV30,CAWNSGGYNEQFF
15,TRBV7-8,CASSLRTGMNTEAFF
16,TRBV19,CASSSDRYAQDTEAFF
13,TRBV2,CASSDQDREGYTF
14,TRBV5-4,CASRYRDATDTQYF
15,TRBV5-1,CASSYGTGGRDEQFF
15,TRBV10-3,CAIRKTGEWNTEAFF
17,TRBV25-1,CASSGADIGYNYNEQFF
15,TRBV4-1,CASSQGPGANYGYTF
16,TRBV7-9,CASSLEADSGANVLTF
15,TRBV7-9,CASSESGQGTGELFF
20,TRBV4-3,CASSQDHNRGLSSMENIQYF
12,TRBV19,CASSIEAGGAFF
16,TRBV15,CATSRGTGPRGNEQFF
17,TRBV27,CASTSLLPTGGVNEQYF
16,TRBV27,CASSLVGLAGGGELFF
14,TRBV5-1,CASNEGAKVETQYF
15,TRBV19,CASSMPGTIIVEQYF
16,TRBV4-1,CASSQPGRDRTYEQYF
14,TRBV5-1,CASSPGQPNTEAFF
14,TRBV10-3,CAISASDRAYGYTF
13,TRBV18,CASSPNLEETQYF
13,TRBV5-8,CASSLLNTGELFF
14,TRBV19,CASSIRQGNTEAFF